What follows are 15 T cell receptor beta chains derived from one specimen sequenced in a study of cytomegalovirus exposure and HLA in healthy donors. The study ran its PCR with 60 Vbeta and 13 Jbeta primers. Sequenced by immunoSEQ multiplex PCR; TCRdb stores in-frame clones only, minus some. The sample carries roughly 100,000 clones, roughly three quarters recorded once. The sequencing sample was made of PBMCs. All receptors derive from a male donor in good health and CMV-seropositive.

The gene calls are TRBV7-9 and TRBJ2-3; D is perhaps TRBD1 (5 bases). V dropped 8 bases and J dropped 4 bases, with 10 bases sitting between them. This CDR3 contains 12 residues. CDR1 is SEHNR, CDR2 FQNEAQ, per germline (reference sequence). The CDR3 reads CASAQGSDTQYF. DNA of the CDR3: TGTGCCAGCGCCCAGGGATCAGATACGCAGTATTTT. The complete variable domain, with remaining parts taken from reference TRBV7-9 and TRBJ2-3, reads DTGVSQNPRHKITKRGQNVTFRCDPISEHNRLYWYRQTLGQGPEFLTYFQNEAQLEKSRLLSDRFSAERPKGSFSTLEIQRTEQGDSAMYLCASAQGSDTQYFGPGTRLTVL.

This rearrangement joins TRBV7-2 to TRBJ2-1; 12 bases map to TRBD2. CDR3 length equals 15 residues. Germline assignment: CDR1 SGHTA and CDR2 FQGNSA. V was pared by 2 bases and J by 6 bases, with 2 bases of the junction left unmatched. As DNA, the CDR3 is TGTGCCAGCAGCTTAAGGACTAGCGGGGTCAATGAGCAGTTCTTC. Protein product: CASSLRTSGVNEQFF.

Of note for this clone: The junction departs from the called germline gene at one end, perhaps through a read error. The V gene is TRBV5-1, the J gene TRBJ2-1; 11 bases map to TRBD2. There are 17 residues in the CDR3. Germline lookup yields CDR1 SGHRS and CDR2 YFSETQ. The CDR3 sequence: CVSGELAGAYSYNEQFF. CDR3 coding DNA: TGCGTCAGCGGAGAACTAGCGGGAGCTTACTCCTACAATGAGCAGTTCTTC.

The CDR3: CASSQNSVYNEQFF. The CDR3 DNA sequence: TGTGCCAGCAGCCAAAACTCGGTTTACAATGAGCAGTTCTTC. V is TRBV11-3 and J is TRBJ2-1; D uncertain. The V gene's germline CDR1 is SGHNT and CDR2 YENEEA. V shed 5 bases and J shed 4 bases, with 12 bases lying between them. The CDR3 length is 14 residues.

The sample holds a few counts of this clone. The V and J genes are TRBV4-3 and TRBJ1-2; D may be TRBD1 (6 bases). Germline CDR1 reads LGHNA; CDR2 reads YSLEER. The V end lost 0 bases, the J end lost 4 bases, and 12 bases lay between the germline ends. This CDR3 spans 15 amino acids. The CDR3 spells CASSQDPGEAYGYTF. The CDR3 nucleotides are TGCGCCAGCAGCCAAGATCCAGGGGAAGCCTATGGCTACACCTTC.

The V call is TRBV28, the J call TRBJ2-3; D perhaps matches TRBD1 (5 bases). This CDR3 is built from 16 residues. The V and J ends lost 6 bases and 0 bases respectively, with 16 bases between them. Germline CDR1 reads MDHEN; CDR2 reads SYDVKM. The DNA of the CDR3 is TGTGCCAGCAGCGACACGACGGCAGGGAGCACAGATACGCAGTATTTT. This sequence encodes CASSDTTAGSTDTQYF. The full variable domain, its missing parts supplied by reference TRBV28 and TRBJ2-3, is DVKVTQSSRYLVKRTGEKVFLECVQDMDHENMFWYRQDPGLGLRLIYFSYDVKMKEKGDIPEGYSVSREKKERFSLILESASTNQTSMYLCASSDTTAGSTDTQYFGPGTRLTVL.

V usage is TRBV5-1 and J usage is TRBJ2-3; D call uncertain. The CDR3 is 14 residues long. V was shortened by 0 bases and J by 0 bases, with 5 bases between the two germline ends. Germline values: CDR1 SGHRS, CDR2 YFSETQ. Written as DNA, the CDR3 is TGCGCCAGCAGCTTGGTCTCCAGCACAGATACGCAGTATTTT. Encoded protein: CASSLVSSTDTQYF.

The genes are TRBV18 and TRBJ1-4; D remains unclear. V shed 6 bases and J shed 4 bases, with 15 bases lying between them. The CDR3 runs 15 residues. The V gene's germline CDR1 is KGHSH and CDR2 LQKENI. CDR3 loop: CASSIIERVNEKLFF. The CDR3 coding sequence is TGTGCCAGCTCGATTATAGAGCGGGTTAATGAAAAACTGTTTTTT.

V usage is TRBV5-6 and J usage is TRBJ2-7; 8 positions match TRBD1. Germline values: CDR1 SGHDT, CDR2 YYEEEE. The CDR3 has 15 amino acids. V lost 4 bases to trimming and J lost 2 bases; unmatched junction nucleotides: 8. This CDR3 is CASSPGQGKAYEQYF. The CDR3 DNA is TGTGCCAGCAGCCCCGGACAGGGTAAAGCCTACGAGCAGTACTTC.

The genes are TRBV13 and TRBJ1-1, with D unclear. This CDR3 has 14 residues. Germline lookup yields CDR1 PRHDT and CDR2 FYEKMQ (reference sequence). The V end lost 0 bases, the J end lost 0 bases, and 5 bases lay between the germline ends. The CDR3 bases are TGTGCCAGCAGCTTAGGACTCTTGAACACTGAAGCTTTCTTT. It is translated as CASSLGLLNTEAFF. The full variable domain, completed using reference TRBV13 and TRBJ1-1, is AAGVIQSPRHLIKEKRETATLKCYPIPRHDTVYWYQQGPGQDPQFLISFYEKMQSDKGSIPDRFSAQQFSDYHSELNMSSLELGDSALYFCASSLGLLNTEAFFGQGTRLTVV.

The chain has TRBV2 and TRBJ2-1; a possible D gene is TRBD2 (5 bases). Germline CDR1 reads SNHLY; CDR2 reads FYNNEI. Between the trimmed V and J ends, which lost 1 base and 6 bases, there was a span of 13 bases. The length of the CDR3 is 15 residues. The CDR3: CASSEGGSVLNEQFF. DNA of the CDR3: TGTGCCAGCAGTGAAGGGGGTAGCGTCCTCAATGAGCAGTTCTTC.

This chain links TRBV10-3 with TRBJ2-7; TRBD1 is a possible D gene (5 bases). Germline V gives CDR1 ENHRY, CDR2 SYGVKD. The V gene lost 0 bases and the J gene lost 2 bases, with 8 bases spanning the gap. The CDR3 runs 14 residues. In DNA form, the CDR3 reads TGTGCCATCAGTGAGTCGGGGCAGCCCTACGAGCAGTACTTC. Translated, it gives CAISESGQPYEQYF.

Here the CDR3 reads CASSATRDSNYGYTF. The CDR3 DNA follows: TGTGCCAGTAGTGCGACCCGGGACAGCAACTATGGCTACACCTTC. The chain is built from TRBV19 and TRBJ1-2; TRBD1 agrees at 7 bases. CDR1 and CDR2 (germline): LNHDA, SQIVND (reference sequence). V trimming: 5 bases; J trimming: 2 bases; junction bases outside the gene matches: 8. This CDR3 has 15 residues.

The chain is built from TRBV30 and TRBJ2-5; the match to TRBD2 covers 13 bases. Germline CDR1 GTSNPN, CDR2 SVGIG (reference sequence). There are 14 residues in the CDR3. Trimming cost V 4 bases and J 9 bases; bases outside gene matches: 8. CDR3 nucleotides: TGTGCCTGGAAAGGACTAGCGGGAGAAGGGGCCCAGTACTTC. It translates to CAWKGLAGEGAQYF.

The DNA of the CDR3 is TGTGCCAGCAGCCAAGGGCTCGACGCCTCAGGGGGTGTCCAAGAGACCCAGTACTTC. Its protein is CASSQGLDASGGVQETQYF. The V gene is TRBV7-8, the J gene TRBJ2-5; 7 bases agree with TRBD1. V lost 5 bases and J lost 1; bases outside the gene matches: 19. CDR3 length: 19 amino acids. In germline, CDR1 is SGHVS, CDR2 FQNEAQ.